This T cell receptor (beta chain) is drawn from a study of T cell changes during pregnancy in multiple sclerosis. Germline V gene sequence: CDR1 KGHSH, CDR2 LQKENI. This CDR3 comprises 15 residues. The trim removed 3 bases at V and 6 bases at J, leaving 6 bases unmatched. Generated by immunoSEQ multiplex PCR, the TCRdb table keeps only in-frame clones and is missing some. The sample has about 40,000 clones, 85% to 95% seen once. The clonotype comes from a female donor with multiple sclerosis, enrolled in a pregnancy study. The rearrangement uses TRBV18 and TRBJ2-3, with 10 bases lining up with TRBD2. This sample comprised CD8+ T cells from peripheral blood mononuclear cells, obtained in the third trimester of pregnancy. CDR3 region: CASSPVAGGLDTQYF. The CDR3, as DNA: TGTGCCAGCTCACCGGTAGCGGGGGGATTGGATACGCAGTATTTT.